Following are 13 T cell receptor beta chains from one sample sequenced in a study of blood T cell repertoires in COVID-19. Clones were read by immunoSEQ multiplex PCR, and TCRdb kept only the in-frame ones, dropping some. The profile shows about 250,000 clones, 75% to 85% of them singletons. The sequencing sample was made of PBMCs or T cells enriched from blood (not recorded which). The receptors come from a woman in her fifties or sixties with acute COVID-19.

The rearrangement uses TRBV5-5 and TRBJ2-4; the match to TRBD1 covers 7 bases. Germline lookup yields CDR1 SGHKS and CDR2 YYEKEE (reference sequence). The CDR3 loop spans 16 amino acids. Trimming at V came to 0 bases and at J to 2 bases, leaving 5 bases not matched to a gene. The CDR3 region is CASSLDQGETKNIQYF. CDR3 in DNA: TGTGCCAGCAGCTTGGATCAGGGGGAAACCAAAAACATTCAGTACTTC.

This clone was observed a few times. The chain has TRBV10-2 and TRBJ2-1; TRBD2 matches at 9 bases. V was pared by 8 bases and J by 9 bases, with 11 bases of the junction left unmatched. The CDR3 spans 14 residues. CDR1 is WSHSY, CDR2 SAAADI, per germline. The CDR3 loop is CASGGLAGRGEQFF. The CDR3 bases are TGCGCCAGCGGGGGGCTAGCGGGGAGGGGTGAGCAGTTCTTC.

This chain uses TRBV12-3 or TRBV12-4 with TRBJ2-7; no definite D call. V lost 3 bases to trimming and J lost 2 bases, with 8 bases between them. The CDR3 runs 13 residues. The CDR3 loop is CASSFGQTYEQYF. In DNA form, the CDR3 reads TGTGCCAGCAGTTTTGGGCAGACCTACGAGCAGTACTTC.

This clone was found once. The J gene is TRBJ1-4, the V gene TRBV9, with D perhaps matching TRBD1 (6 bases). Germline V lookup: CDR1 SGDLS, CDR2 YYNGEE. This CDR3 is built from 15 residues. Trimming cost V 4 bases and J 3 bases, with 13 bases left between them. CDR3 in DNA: TGTGCCAGCAGCTCCTGGGACACTCCTAATGAAAAACTGTTTTTT. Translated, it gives CASSSWDTPNEKLFF.

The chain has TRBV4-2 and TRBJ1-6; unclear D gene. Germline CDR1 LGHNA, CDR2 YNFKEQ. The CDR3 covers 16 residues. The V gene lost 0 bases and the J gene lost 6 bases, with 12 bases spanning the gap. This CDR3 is CASSQDWQAINSPLHF. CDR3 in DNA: TGTGCCAGCAGCCAAGATTGGCAGGCGATTAATTCACCCCTCCACTTT.

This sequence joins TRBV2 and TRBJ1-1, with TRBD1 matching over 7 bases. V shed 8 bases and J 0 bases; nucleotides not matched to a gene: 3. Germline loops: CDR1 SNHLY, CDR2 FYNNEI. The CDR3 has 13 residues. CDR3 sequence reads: CASGGQMNTEAFF. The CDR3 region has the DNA TGTGCCAGCGGGGGACAGATGAACACTGAAGCTTTCTTT.

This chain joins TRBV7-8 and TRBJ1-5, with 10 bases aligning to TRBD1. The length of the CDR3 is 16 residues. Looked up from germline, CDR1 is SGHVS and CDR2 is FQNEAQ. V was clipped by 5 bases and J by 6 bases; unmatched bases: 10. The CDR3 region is CASSPRRTGGRQPQHF. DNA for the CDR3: TGTGCCAGCAGCCCCAGGAGGACAGGGGGTCGTCAGCCCCAGCATTTT.

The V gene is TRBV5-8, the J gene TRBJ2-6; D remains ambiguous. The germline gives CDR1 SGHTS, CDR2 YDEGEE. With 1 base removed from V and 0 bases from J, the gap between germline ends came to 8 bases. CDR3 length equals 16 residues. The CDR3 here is CASSLTIHSGANVLTF. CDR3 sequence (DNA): TGTGCCAGCAGCTTGACAATTCACTCTGGGGCCAACGTCCTGACTTTC.

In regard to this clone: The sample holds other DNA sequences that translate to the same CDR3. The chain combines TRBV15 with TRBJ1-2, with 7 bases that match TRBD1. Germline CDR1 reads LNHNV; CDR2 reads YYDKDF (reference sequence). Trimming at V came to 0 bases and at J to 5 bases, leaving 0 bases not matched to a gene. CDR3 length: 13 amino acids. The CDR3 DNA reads TGTGCCACCAGCAGAGACAGGGGGTATGGCTACACCTTC. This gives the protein CATSRDRGYGYTF.

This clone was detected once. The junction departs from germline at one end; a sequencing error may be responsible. CDR3 region: CASSPIEQGVILYF. DNA for the CDR3: TGTGCCAGCTCACCAATAGAACAGGGAGTAATTCTGTACTTC. The chain has TRBV18 and TRBJ2-4, with D perhaps TRBD1 (6 bases). The CDR3 is 14 residues long. The germline V gene has CDR1 KGHSH and CDR2 LQKENI.

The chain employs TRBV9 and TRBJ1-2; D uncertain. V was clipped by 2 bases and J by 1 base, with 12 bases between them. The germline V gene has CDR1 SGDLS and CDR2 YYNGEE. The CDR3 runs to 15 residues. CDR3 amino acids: CASSVGTVFNYGYTF. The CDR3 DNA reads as TGTGCCAGCAGCGTGGGTACAGTCTTTAACTATGGCTACACCTTC. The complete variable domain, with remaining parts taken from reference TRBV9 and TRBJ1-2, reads DSGVTQTPKHLITATGQRVTLRCSPRSGDLSVYWYQQSLDQGLQFLIQYYNGEERAKGNILERFSAQQFPDLHSELNLSSLELGDSALYFCASSVGTVFNYGYTFGSGTRLTVV.

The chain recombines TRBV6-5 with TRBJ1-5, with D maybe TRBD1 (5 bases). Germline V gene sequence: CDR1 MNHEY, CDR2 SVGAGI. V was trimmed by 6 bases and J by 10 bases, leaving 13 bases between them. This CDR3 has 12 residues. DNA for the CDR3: TGTGCCAGCAGAACGGGCCAGGGACCCCAGCATTTT. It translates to CASRTGQGPQHF.

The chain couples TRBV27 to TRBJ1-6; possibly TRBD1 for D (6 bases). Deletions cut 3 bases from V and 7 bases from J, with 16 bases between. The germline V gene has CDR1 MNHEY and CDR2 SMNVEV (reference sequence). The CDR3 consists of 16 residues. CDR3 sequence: CASSFKGEGANSPLHF. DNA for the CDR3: TGTGCCAGCAGTTTTAAGGGGGAGGGTGCAAATTCACCCCTCCACTTT.